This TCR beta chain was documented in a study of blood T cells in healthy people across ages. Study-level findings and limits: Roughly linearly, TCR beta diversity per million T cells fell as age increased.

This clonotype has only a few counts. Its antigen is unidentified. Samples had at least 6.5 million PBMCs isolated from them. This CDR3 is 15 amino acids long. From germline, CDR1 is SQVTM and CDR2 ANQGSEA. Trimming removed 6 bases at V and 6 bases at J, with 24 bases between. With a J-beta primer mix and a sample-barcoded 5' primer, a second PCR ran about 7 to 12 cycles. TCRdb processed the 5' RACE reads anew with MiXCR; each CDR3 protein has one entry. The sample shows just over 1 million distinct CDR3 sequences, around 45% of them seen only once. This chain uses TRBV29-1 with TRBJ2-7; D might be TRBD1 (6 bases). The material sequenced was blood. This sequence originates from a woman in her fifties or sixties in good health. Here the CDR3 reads CSVGPPQGTWGEQYF. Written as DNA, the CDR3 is TGCAGCGTGGGGCCCCCACAGGGTACATGGGGCGAGCAGTACTTC.